This T cell receptor beta chain derives from a study of T-cell reconstitution after alpha-beta-depleted transplantation in children. This clonotype has at least ten counts. The TCRbeta library was prepared with unique molecular identifiers. TCRdb reanalysed the PCR reads using MiXCR and keeps one entry per CDR3 protein. This table holds approximately 91,000 distinct CDR3 sequences, 7.5% to 9.5% found once. The TCR comes from a human donor who donated a stem cell graft to a child with congenital amegakaryocytic thrombocytopenia. The source material was PBMCs from the stem cell graft donor, sampled from the stem cell graft.

CDR3 sequence reads: CSASGDWVAGSTDTQYF. The CDR3 DNA reads TGCAGTGCTAGTGGGGACTGGGTAGCGGGGTCAACAGATACGCAGTATTTT. The V and J genes are TRBV20-1 and TRBJ2-3; 8 nucleotides match TRBD2. V shed 3 bases, J shed 3 bases, and the junction held 14 bases outside the gene matches. This CDR3 has 17 amino acids. Germline lookup yields CDR1 DFQATT and CDR2 SNEGSKA (reference sequence).